The 17 T cell receptor beta chains in this list originate from one sample, sequenced in a study of shared clonotypes between healthy human individuals. The data were produced by immunoSEQ multiplex PCR, yet TCRdb's version contains in-frame clones alone and is incomplete. The sample lists more than 1.2 million clones, approximately 98.5% seen once, with roughly 0.35% in the top ten. The sequenced sample consisted of naive CD4+ T cells sorted from blood. As for subset: CD45RA+ positively selected. The receptors here all came from a man in his thirties or forties in good health.

The genes are TRBV30 and TRBJ2-7; the match to TRBD1 covers 11 bases. J was trimmed by 5 bases and V by 5 bases; bases with no gene match: 8. This CDR3 region has 14 residues. Germline CDR1 is GTSNPN and CDR2 is SVGIG (reference sequence). DNA of the CDR3: TGTGCCTGGTCTGTTGGACAGGGGGCAAACGAGCAGTACTTC. The encoded protein is CAWSVGQGANEQYF.

The chain joins TRBV6-5 to TRBJ2-7; D not certain. Germline V gene lookup returns CDR1 MNHEY and CDR2 SVGAGI. This CDR3 is 14 amino acids long. V was trimmed by 6 bases and J by 6 bases, leaving 18 bases between them. The CDR3 nucleotides are TGTGCCAGCAGGATACTAATCGAGATGGGCGAGCAGTACTTC. This sequence encodes CASRILIEMGEQYF.

This chain connects TRBV28 to TRBJ1-3, with a possible D match to TRBD1 (6 bases). V gave up 6 bases and J gave up 2 bases, with 14 bases separating them. This CDR3 is 15 amino acids long. Germline V lookup: CDR1 MDHEN, CDR2 SYDVKM. CDR3 sequence (DNA): TGTGCCAGCAGGCTACAGGGTGGAACTGGAAACACCATATATTTT. Encoded protein: CASRLQGGTGNTIYF.

Concerning this clone: At one end the junction does not follow the germline gene, possibly because of a read error. The chain recombines TRBV18 with TRBJ1-5; TRBD1 is a possible D gene (6 bases). The germline V gene has CDR1 KGHSH and CDR2 LQKENI. The CDR3 contains 16 residues. The CDR3 DNA is TGTGCCAGCTCATCACCTGCAGGGGTTAGCAATCAGCCCCAGCATTTT. Its protein product is CASSSPAGVSNQPQHF. Supplemented by reference TRBV18 and TRBJ1-5, the full variable domain reads NAGVMQNPRHLVRRRGQEARLRCSPMKGHSHVYWYRQLPEEGLKFMVYLQKENIIDESGMPKERFSAEFPKEGPSILRIQQVVRGDSAAYFCASSSPAGVSNQPQHFGDGTRLSIL.

The chain combines TRBV9 with TRBJ2-3, with 10 bases identical to TRBD2. The CDR3 is 18 amino acids. J lost 0 bases, V lost 2 bases, and 9 bases had no gene match. Germline V gene data show CDR1 as SGDLS and CDR2 as YYNGEE. This CDR3 is CASSVLAGGHQSTDTQYF. The DNA of the CDR3 is TGTGCCAGCAGCGTTTTAGCGGGAGGCCACCAAAGCACAGATACGCAGTATTTT.

The rearrangement joins TRBV7-2 to TRBJ1-1; D gene ambiguous. The V and J ends lost 2 bases and 5 bases respectively, with 6 bases between them. There are 12 residues in the CDR3. Germline assignment: CDR1 SGHTA and CDR2 FQGNSA. In nucleotides, the CDR3 is TGTGCCAGCAGCTTATACTCAACTGAAGCTTTCTTT. Translated, it gives CASSLYSTEAFF.

The V and J genes are TRBV6-5 and TRBJ2-7; the D gene is possibly TRBD2 (5 bases). Germline V gene data show CDR1 as MNHEY and CDR2 as SVGAGI. The CDR3 contains 15 residues. Trimming took off 0 bases at V and 6 bases at J, with 15 bases between the two ends. The CDR3 nucleotides are TGTGCCAGCAGTTACTCGAGTCTGCGGGCGGGCGAGCAGTACTTC. Translating gives CASSYSSLRAGEQYF.

The V and J genes are TRBV11-3 and TRBJ2-5; TRBD1 matches 9 bases. The V gene's germline CDR1 is SGHNT and CDR2 YENEEA. This CDR3 region has 16 residues. After removal of 4 bases from V and 3 bases from J, the junction contained 9 bases not matched to a gene. CDR3 sequence (DNA): TGTGCCAGCAGCTCGGGACAGGGTGGCGCGGAAGAGACCCAGTACTTC. It translates to CASSSGQGGAEETQYF.

This chain uses TRBV2 with TRBJ2-1; TRBD1 matches at 10 bases. Trimming cost V 11 bases and J 7 bases; bases outside gene matches: 14. The CDR3 loop spans 15 amino acids. Per germline, CDR1 SNHLY and CDR2 FYNNEI. The CDR3 coding sequence is TGTGCCGGACGGACAGGGGGTAAAGGGGGGAATGAGCAGTTCTTC. Translation gives CAGRTGGKGGNEQFF. Together with reference TRBV2 and TRBJ2-1, the CDR3 gives the full variable domain: EPEVTQTPSHQVTQMGQEVILRCVPISNHLYFYWYRQILGQKVEFLVSFYNNEISEKSEIFDDQFSVERPDGSNFTLKIRSTKLEDSAMYFCAGRTGGKGGNEQFFGPGTRLTVL.

CDR3 bases: TGTGCCACCGGGACTAGCGGGAGGGCGATCCATGAGCAGTTCTTC. It specifies CATGTSGRAIHEQFF. The rearrangement joins TRBV10-3 to TRBJ2-1, with 16 bases fitting TRBD2. CDR1 and CDR2 from the germline V gene are ENHRY and SYGVKD. J gave up 8 bases and V 10 bases, and 8 bases lay outside the gene matches. CDR3 length: 15 residues.

This chain connects TRBV7-6 to TRBJ2-7, with 9 bases identical to TRBD2. The germline gives CDR1 SGHVS, CDR2 FNYEAQ. V trimming: 6 bases; J trimming: 3 bases; junction bases outside the gene matches: 9. The CDR3 extends over 15 amino acids. The CDR3 protein is CASSPLTSGVYEQYF. CDR3 nucleotides: TGTGCCAGCAGTCCCTTGACTAGCGGAGTCTACGAGCAGTACTTC.

The V and J genes are TRBV19 and TRBJ2-7; 11 bases are shared with TRBD2. Germline-derived CDR1 and CDR2 are LNHDA and SQIVND (reference sequence). CDR3 length: 16 residues. Trimming removed 4 bases from V and 3 bases from J; junction bases left unmatched: 8. The CDR3 sequence: CASSTSLAGGLYEQYF. The CDR3 coding sequence is TGTGCCAGTAGTACCTCTCTAGCGGGAGGACTCTACGAGCAGTACTTC.

J is TRBJ2-1 and V is TRBV6-1; D gene unclear. The CDR3 runs 14 residues. Germline V CDR1 and CDR2: MNHNS, SASEGT. Trimming shortened V by 7 bases and J by 0 bases, and 10 bases separated the two germline ends. The CDR3 protein is CASMRSSSYNEQFF. The CDR3 DNA follows: TGTGCCAGCATGAGAAGTAGCTCCTACAATGAGCAGTTCTTC.

The chain combines TRBV5-8 with TRBJ2-7; 8 nucleotides align to TRBD1. The junction had 5 bases not matched to a gene; V was cut back by 1 base and J by 2 bases. Per germline, CDR1 SGHTS and CDR2 YDEGEE. The CDR3 is made up of 15 amino acids. CDR3 sequence reads: CASSLRRGRTYEQYF. The CDR3 nucleotides are TGTGCCAGCAGCTTGCGCAGGGGGCGAACCTACGAGCAGTACTTC.

This clone is a singleton in its sample. CDR3 nucleotides: TGCGCCAGCAGCCAAAGCGGGAACTACGAGCAGTACTTC. Translated: CASSQSGNYEQYF. The rearrangement uses TRBV4-3 and TRBJ2-7; 7 bases fit TRBD2. With V trimmed by 2 bases and J by 3 bases, 1 base remained unmatched. Germline V gene sequence: CDR1 LGHNA, CDR2 YSLEER. This CDR3 is built from 13 residues.

The chain is built from TRBV11-3 and TRBJ2-5, with D perhaps TRBD2 (6 bases). V lost 5 bases, J lost 0 bases, and 10 bases lay in between. The CDR3 is 14 residues long. From germline, CDR1 is SGHNT and CDR2 YENEEA. CDR3 DNA sequence: TGTGCCAGCAGCCCGCGGGACGACCAAGAGACCCAGTACTTC. Protein product: CASSPRDDQETQYF.

The gene calls are TRBV30 and TRBJ2-5, with 10 bases matching TRBD2. After removal of 0 bases from V and 5 bases from J, the junction contained 9 bases not matched to a gene. The germline V gene encodes CDR1 GTSNPN and CDR2 SVGIG (reference sequence). The CDR3 is 16 amino acids. DNA for the CDR3: TGTGCCTGGAGTGTACTTCCTAGCGGGAGCGGGGAGACCCAGTACTTC. It is translated as CAWSVLPSGSGETQYF.